The clone carrying this T cell receptor (beta chain) was seen a few times. Its antigen is unidentified. This entry comes from a study of post-analysis software for immune sequencing data. V was trimmed by 4 bases and J by 4 bases, leaving 9 bases between them. The CDR3 has 13 amino acids. Germline V gene data show CDR1 as SGHTA and CDR2 as FQGTGA. Findings and limits, study-wide: Same-batch samples co-clustered strongly by F measure. Normalized Chao1 diversity in multiple sclerosis patients fell significantly below that of controls. With TRBV5-6, TRBV5-1 and TRBV20-1 included, 4 or 5 TRBV segments were more frequent in patients than in controls.

Unique molecular identifiers were carried by the TCR beta cDNA libraries. Researchers reported a few hundred thousand cDNA molecules coming from roughly 0.93 to 9.6 million T cells. TCRdb reprocessed the PCR reads via MiXCR and lists one record per CDR3 protein. The table records about 380,000 distinct CDR3 sequences, roughly 35% of them present only once. The TCR comes from a girl aged 5 to 17 with multiple sclerosis. The sample was blood. This chain connects TRBV7-3 to TRBJ2-3, with unresolved D. As DNA, the CDR3 is TGTGCCAGCAGCTCCTTGGGGTCAGATACGCAGTATTTT. Translating gives CASSSLGSDTQYF.